What follows is one TCR beta chain and its context. The specificity of this receptor is unknown. The input lacks base qualities; no much larger clone sits a single base away. The data stem from a study of CD8 T cells in ankylosing spondylitis (dated by TCRdb to the late 2010s). For the study in its entirety: To find TCR variants linked to disease, the study profiled T cell receptor beta repertoires in ankylosing spondylitis patients and healthy donors. The full study cohort comprised 25 ankylosing spondylitis patients and approximately 100 healthy donors. Peripheral blood was sampled, and synovial fluid was also collected from ankylosing spondylitis patients. What the study reported, not specific to this receptor: Blood from ankylosing spondylitis patients appeared to be characterized by a TCR beta motif composed of eight or nine highly homologous amino acid variants. The disease-linked clones showed a CD8+ phenotype and occurred at relatively low frequencies in peripheral blood. Some TCR beta motif variants had previously been reported in synovial fluid and blood of reactive arthritis patients, which suggested common disease-initiation mechanisms. According to the report, matched synovial fluid samples from ankylosing spondylitis patients were significantly enriched for the disease-linked clones.

The reads were generated on an Illumina HiSeq 2500. Quantitative 5'-RACE with molecular barcodes was used to prepare TCR beta libraries. Regarding the original processing steps: A new computational method, built on a probabilistic model of VDJ rearrangement, was used to identify disease-linked TCR variants. TCRdb reprocessing: public reads trimmed at Q25 with fastp, clones called with MiXCR, in-frame beta chains kept. One record per CDR3 amino acid sequence lists the most common genes and DNA. The V and J calls were determined by TCRdb, not by the authors. In this sample the table shows 450,000 to 550,000 distinct CDR3 sequences, over 4% of which occur a single time. The top ten clonotypes cover approximately 4% of the sample. Sequenced sample: blood, either unsorted or a sorted T cell fraction (not recorded which). The sequence was obtained from a male donor with ankylosing spondylitis.

The CDR3 corresponds to CASRRWAYNEQFF. The DNA sequence reads TGTGCCAGCAGGAGGTGGGCATACAATGAGCAGTTCTTC. This receptor chain uses TRBV14 and TRBJ2-1, with the D gene not clear enough to name. CDR1 and CDR2, per the germline V gene, are SGHDN and FVKESK. V loses 6 bases, J loses 4 bases, and the germline ends lie 10 bases apart. The CDR3 contains 13 residues, cysteine and phenylalanine counted. Only CDR3 DNA is held: 39 bases, read in frame from base 1.